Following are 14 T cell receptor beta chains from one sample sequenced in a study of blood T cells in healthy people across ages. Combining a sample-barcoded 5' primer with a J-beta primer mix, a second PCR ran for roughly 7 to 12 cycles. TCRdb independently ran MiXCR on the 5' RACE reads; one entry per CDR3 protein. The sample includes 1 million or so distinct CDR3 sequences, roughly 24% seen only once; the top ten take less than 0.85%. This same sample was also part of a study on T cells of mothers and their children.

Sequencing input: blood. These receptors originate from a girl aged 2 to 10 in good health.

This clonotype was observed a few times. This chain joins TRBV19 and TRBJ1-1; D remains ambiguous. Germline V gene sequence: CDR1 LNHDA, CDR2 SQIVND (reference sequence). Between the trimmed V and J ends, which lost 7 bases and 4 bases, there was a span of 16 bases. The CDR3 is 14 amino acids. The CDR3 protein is CASKGIDKSTEAFF. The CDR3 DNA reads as TGTGCCAGTAAAGGGATAGATAAGAGCACTGAAGCTTTCTTT. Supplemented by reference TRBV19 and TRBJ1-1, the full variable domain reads DGGITQSPKYLFRKEGQNVTLSCEQNLNHDAMYWYRQDPGQGLRLIYYSQIVNDFQKGDIAEGYSVSREKKESFPLTVTSAQKNPTAFYLCASKGIDKSTEAFFGQGTRLTVV.

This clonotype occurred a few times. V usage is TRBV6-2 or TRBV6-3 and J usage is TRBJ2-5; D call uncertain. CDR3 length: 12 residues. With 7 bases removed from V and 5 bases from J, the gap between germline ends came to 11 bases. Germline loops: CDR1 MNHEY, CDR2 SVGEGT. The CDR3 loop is CASMDDLETQYF. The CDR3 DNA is TGTGCCAGCATGGACGACCTGGAGACCCAGTACTTC.

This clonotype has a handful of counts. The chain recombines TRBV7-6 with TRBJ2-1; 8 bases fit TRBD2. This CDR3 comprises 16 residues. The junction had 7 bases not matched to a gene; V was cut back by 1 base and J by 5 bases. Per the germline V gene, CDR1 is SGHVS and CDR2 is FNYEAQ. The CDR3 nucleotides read TGTGCCAGCAGCTTAGTTCGGGGGGGGGTCAACAATGAGCAGTTCTTC. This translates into CASSLVRGGVNNEQFF.

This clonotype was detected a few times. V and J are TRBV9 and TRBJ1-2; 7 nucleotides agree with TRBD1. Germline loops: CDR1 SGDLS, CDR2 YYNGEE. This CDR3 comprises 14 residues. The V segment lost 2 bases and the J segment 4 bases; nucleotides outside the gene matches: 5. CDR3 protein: CASSVMGQPYGYTF. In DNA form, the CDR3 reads TGTGCCAGCAGCGTTATGGGACAGCCCTATGGCTACACCTTC.

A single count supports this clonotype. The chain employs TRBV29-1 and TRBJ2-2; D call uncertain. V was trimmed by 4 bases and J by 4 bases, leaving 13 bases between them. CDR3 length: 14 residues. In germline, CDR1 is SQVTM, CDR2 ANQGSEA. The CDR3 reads CSVGPPFSTGELFF. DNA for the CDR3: TGCAGCGTTGGTCCCCCATTTTCCACCGGGGAGCTGTTTTTT.

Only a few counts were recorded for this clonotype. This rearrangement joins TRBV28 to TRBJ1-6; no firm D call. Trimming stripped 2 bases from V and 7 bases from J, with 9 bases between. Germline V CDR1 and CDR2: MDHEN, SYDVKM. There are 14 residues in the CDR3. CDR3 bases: TGTGCCAGCAGTTTACGGATAGCCAATTCACCCCTCCACTTT. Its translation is CASSLRIANSPLHF.

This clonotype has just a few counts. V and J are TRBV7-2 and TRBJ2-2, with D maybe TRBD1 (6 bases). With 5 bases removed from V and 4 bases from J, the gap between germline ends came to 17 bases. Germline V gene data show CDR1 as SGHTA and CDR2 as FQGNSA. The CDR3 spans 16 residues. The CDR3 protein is CASSPDGQGLTGELFF. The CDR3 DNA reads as TGTGCCAGCAGCCCAGACGGGCAGGGGCTCACCGGGGAGCTGTTTTTT.

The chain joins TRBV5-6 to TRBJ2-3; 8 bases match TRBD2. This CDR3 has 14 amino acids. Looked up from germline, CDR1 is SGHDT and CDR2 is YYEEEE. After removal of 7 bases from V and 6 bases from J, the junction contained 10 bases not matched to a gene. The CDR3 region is CASQELRGGDTQYF. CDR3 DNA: TGTGCCAGCCAGGAGCTACGGGGGGGGGATACGCAGTATTTT.

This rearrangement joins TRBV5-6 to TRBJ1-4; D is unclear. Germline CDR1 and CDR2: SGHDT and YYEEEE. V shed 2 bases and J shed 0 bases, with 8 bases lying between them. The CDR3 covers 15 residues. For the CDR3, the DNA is TGTGCCAGCAGCTTCTTCCAAGCAACTAATGAAAAACTGTTTTTT. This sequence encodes CASSFFQATNEKLFF.

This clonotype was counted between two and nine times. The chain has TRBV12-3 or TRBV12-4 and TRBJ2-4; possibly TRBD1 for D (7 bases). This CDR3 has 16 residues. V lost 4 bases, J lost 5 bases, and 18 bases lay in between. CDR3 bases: TGTGCCAGCAGTTACCTGGACAGGAGGGGGCAAAACATTCAGTACTTC. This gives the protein CASSYLDRRGQNIQYF.

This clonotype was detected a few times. The CDR3 sequence: CATGLATQYF. The CDR3 DNA is TGTGCCACCGGACTAGCAACGCAGTATTTT. This chain joins TRBV10-3 and TRBJ2-3; TRBD2 aligns across 8 bases. This CDR3 has 10 residues. The trim removed 10 bases at V and 9 bases at J, leaving 3 bases unmatched. Germline CDR1 and CDR2: ENHRY and SYGVKD.

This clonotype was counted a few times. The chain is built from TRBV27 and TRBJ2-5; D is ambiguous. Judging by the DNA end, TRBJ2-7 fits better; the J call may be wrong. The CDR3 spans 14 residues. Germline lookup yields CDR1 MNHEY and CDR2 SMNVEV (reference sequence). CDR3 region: CASSFGPFPYEQYF. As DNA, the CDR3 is TGTGCCAGCAGTTTCGGGCCTTTCCCCTACGAGCAGTACTTC.

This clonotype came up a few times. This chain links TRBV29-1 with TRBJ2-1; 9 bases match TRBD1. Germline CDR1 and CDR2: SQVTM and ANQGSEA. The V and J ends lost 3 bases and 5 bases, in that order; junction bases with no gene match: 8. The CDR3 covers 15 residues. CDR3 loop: CSVEGRDRVNNEQFF. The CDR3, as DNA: TGCAGCGTTGAGGGCCGGGACAGGGTAAACAATGAGCAGTTCTTC.

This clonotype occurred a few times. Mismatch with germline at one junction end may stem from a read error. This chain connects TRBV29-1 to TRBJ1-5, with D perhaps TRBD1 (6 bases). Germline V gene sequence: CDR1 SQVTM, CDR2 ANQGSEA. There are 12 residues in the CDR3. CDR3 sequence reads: CSVEDEKGGSSF. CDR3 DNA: TGCAGCGTTGAAGATGAGAAAGGGGGAAGTTCTTTT.